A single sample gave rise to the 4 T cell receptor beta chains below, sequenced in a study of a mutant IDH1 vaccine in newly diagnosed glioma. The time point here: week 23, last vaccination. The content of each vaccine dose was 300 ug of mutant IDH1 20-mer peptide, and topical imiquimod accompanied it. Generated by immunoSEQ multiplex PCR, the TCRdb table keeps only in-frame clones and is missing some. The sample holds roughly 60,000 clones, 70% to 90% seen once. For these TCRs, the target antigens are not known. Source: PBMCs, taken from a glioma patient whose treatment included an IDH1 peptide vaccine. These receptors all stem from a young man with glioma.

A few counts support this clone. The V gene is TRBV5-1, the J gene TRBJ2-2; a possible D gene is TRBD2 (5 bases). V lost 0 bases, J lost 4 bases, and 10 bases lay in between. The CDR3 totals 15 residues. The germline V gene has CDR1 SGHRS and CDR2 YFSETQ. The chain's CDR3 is CASSLAGIGTGELFF. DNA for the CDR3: TGCGCCAGCAGCTTGGCGGGAATTGGCACCGGGGAGCTGTTTTTT.

The CDR3 is CASNILGGELFF. The CDR3 nucleotides read TGTGCCAGCAACATCCTGGGGGGGGAGCTGTTTTTT. V and J are TRBV7-9 and TRBJ2-2, with unresolved D. CDR1 and CDR2 (germline): SEHNR, FQNEAQ (reference sequence). V was cut by 7 bases and J by 8 bases, with 11 bases left in between. The CDR3 is 12 amino acids.

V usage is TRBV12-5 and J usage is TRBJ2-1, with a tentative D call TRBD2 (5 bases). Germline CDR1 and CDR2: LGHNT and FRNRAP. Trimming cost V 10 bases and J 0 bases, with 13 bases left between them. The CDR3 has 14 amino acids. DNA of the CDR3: TGTGCTAATAAACGGGGAAGCTCCTACAATGAGCAGTTCTTC. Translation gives CANKRGSSYNEQFF. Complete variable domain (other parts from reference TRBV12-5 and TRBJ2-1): DARVTQTPRHKVTEMGQEVTMRCQPILGHNTVFWYRQTMMQGLELLAYFRNRAPLDDSGMPKDRFSAEMPDATLATLKIQPSEPRDSAVYFCANKRGSSYNEQFFGPGTRLTVL.

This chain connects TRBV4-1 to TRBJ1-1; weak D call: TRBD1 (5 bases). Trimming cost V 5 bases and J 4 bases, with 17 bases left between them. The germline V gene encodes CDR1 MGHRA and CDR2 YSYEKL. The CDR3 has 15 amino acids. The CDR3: CASSERVQGGTEAFF. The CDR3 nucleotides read TGCGCCAGCAGCGAAAGAGTTCAGGGAGGCACTGAAGCTTTCTTT.